This passage covers 2 T cell receptor beta chains from one sample sequenced in a study of T cell responses to AZD1222 COVID-19 vaccine. Assay used: immunoSEQ multiplex PCR; TCRdb lists only in-frame clones, some missing. The sample yields tens of thousands of clones, more than 65% seen once. This sample comprised peripheral blood, obtained on day 0 of AZD1222 vaccination. These receptors were obtained from an adult in good health.

The rearrangement links TRBV7-2 to TRBJ2-7; D unresolved. This CDR3 is 14 amino acids long. The V end lost 2 bases, the J end lost 0 bases, and 8 bases lay between the germline ends. CDR1 is SGHTA and CDR2 is FQGNSA in the germline V gene. CDR3 in amino acids: CASSLRMSSYEQYV. CDR3 coding DNA: TGTGCCAGCAGCTTAAGGATGAGCTCCTACGAGCAGTACGTC.

The genes are TRBV9 and TRBJ2-1; maybe TRBD2 (5 bases). V was trimmed by 3 bases and J by 9 bases, leaving 13 bases between them. This CDR3 contains 13 residues. From germline, CDR1 is SGDLS and CDR2 YYNGEE. DNA of the CDR3: TGTGCCAGCAGCGAGCCGGACTGGGGTGAGCAGTTCTTC. Its protein is CASSEPDWGEQFF.